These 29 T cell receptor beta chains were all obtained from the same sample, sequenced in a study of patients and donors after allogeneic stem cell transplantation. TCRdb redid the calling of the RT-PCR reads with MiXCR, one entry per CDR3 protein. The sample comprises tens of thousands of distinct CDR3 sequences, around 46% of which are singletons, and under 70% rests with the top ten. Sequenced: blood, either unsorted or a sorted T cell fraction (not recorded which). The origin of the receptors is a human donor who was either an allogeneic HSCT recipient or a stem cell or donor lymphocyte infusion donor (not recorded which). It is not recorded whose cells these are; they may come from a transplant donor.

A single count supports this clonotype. The CDR3 loop reads CASSQDKGGTEAFF. CDR3 bases: TGTGCCAGCAGCCAAGATAAGGGGGGCACTGAAGCTTTCTTT. V usage is TRBV3-1 and J usage is TRBJ1-1, with D possibly being TRBD1 (6 bases). The CDR3 has 14 residues. V was clipped by 0 bases and J by 4 bases, with 9 bases between them. CDR1 LGHDT and CDR2 YNNKEL come from the germline V gene (reference sequence).

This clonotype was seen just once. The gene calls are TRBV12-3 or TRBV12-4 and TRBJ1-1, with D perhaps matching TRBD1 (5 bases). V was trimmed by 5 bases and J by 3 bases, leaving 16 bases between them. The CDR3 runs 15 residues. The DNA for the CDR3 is TGTGCCAGCAGTCTTCGGGACGGGAAGGACACTGAAGCTTTCTTT. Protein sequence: CASSLRDGKDTEAFF.

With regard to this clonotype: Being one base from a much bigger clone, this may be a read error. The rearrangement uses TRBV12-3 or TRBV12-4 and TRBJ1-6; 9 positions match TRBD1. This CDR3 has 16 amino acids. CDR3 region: CASSFSGQGYNTPLHF. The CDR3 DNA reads TGTGCCAGCAGTTTTTCCGGACAGGGGTATAATACACCCCTCCACTTT.

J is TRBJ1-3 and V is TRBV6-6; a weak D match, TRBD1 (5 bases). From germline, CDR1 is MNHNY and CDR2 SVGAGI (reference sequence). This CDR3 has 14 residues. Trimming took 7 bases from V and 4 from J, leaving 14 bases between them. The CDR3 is CASMKGLEGNTIYF. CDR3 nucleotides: TGTGCCAGCATGAAGGGGTTAGAGGGAAACACCATATATTTT.

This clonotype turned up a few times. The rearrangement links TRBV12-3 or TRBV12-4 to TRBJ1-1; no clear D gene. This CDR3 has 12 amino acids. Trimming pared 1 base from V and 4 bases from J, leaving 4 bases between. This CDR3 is CASSLVGTEAFF. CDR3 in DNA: TGTGCCAGCAGTTTAGTCGGCACTGAAGCTTTCTTT.

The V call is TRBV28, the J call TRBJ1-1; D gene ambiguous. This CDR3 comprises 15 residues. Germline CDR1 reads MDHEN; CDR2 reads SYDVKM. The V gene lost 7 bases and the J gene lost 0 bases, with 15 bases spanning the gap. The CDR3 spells CASMIDPALNTEAFF. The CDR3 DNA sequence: TGTGCCAGCATGATCGACCCTGCTTTGAACACTGAAGCTTTCTTT.

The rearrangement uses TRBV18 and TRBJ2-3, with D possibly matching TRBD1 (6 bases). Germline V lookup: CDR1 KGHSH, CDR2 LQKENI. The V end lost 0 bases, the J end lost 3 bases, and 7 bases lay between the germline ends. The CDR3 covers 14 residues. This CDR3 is CASSPPQGTDTQYF. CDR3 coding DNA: TGTGCCAGCTCACCACCGCAGGGGACAGATACGCAGTATTTT.

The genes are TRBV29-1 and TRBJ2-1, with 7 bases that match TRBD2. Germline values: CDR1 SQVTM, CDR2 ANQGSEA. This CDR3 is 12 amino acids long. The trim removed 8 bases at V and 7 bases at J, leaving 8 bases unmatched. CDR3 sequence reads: CSFERGENEQFF. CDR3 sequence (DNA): TGCAGCTTCGAACGGGGGGAAAATGAGCAGTTCTTC.

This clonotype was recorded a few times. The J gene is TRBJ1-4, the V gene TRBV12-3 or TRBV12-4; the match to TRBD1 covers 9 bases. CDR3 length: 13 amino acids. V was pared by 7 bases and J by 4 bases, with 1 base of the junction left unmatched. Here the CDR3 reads CASTGQGNEKLFF. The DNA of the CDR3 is TGTGCCAGCACGGGACAGGGTAATGAAAAACTGTTTTTT.

The CDR3 sequence: CASSLVLSRYSNQPQHF. CDR3 bases: TGCGCCAGCAGCTTGGTCCTGAGCAGATATAGCAATCAGCCCCAGCATTTT. The J gene is TRBJ1-5, the V gene TRBV5-1; the D is unclear. The germline V and J ends were trimmed by 0 bases and 0 bases, with 13 bases remaining between them. The CDR3 spans 17 residues. Germline-derived CDR1 and CDR2 are SGHRS and YFSETQ.

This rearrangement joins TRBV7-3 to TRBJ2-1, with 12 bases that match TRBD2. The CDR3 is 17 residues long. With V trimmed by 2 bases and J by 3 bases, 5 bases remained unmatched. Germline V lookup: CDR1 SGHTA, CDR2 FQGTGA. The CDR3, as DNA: TGTGCCAGCAGCTTACCGGAGGGACTAGCGGGCTACAATGAGCAGTTCTTC. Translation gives CASSLPEGLAGYNEQFF.

CDR3 in amino acids: CATSRGPHNEQFF. DNA for the CDR3: TGTGCCACCAGCAGAGGACCTCACAATGAGCAGTTCTTC. The V gene is TRBV15, the J gene TRBJ2-1; D is unclear. Germline V gene sequence: CDR1 LNHNV, CDR2 YYDKDF (reference sequence). Trimming removed 1 base from V and 5 bases from J, with 6 bases in between. This CDR3 has 13 amino acids.

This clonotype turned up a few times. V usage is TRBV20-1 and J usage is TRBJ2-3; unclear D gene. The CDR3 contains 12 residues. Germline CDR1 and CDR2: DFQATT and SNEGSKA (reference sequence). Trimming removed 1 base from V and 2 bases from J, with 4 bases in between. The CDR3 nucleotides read TGCAGTGCTAGAGGGGCCACAGATACGCAGTATTTT. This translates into CSARGATDTQYF.

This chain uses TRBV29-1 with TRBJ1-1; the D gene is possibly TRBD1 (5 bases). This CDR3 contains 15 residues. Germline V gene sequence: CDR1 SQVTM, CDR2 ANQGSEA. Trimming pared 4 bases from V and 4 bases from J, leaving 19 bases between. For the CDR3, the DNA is TGCAGCGTTGGAGAGGCTGGCAGGGTGGTCACTGAAGCTTTCTTT. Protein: CSVGEAGRVVTEAFF.

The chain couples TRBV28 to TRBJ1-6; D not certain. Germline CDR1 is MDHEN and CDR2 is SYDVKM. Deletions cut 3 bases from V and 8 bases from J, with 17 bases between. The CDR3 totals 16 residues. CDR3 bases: TGTGCCAGCAGTTTCGCCCGAACCGGGCCCGATTCACCCCTCCACTTT. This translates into CASSFARTGPDSPLHF.

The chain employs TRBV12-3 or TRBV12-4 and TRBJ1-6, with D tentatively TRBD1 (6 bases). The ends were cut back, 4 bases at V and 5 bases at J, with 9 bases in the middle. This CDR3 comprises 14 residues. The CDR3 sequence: CASSSDRNNSPLHF. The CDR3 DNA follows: TGTGCCAGCAGTTCGGACAGAAATAATTCACCCCTCCACTTT.

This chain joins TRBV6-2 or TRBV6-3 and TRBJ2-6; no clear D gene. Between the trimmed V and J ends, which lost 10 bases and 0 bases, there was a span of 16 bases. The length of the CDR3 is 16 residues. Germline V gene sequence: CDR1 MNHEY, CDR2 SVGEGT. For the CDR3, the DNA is TGTGCCACTTTGGGTGACTCAGCCTCTGGGGCCAACGTCCTGACTTTC. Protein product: CATLGDSASGANVLTF.

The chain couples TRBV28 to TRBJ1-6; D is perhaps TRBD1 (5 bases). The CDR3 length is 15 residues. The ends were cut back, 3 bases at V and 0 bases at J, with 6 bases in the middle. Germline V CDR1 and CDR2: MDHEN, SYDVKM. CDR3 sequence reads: CASSLRGSYNSPLHF. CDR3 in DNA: TGTGCCAGCAGTTTGAGGGGCTCCTATAATTCACCCCTCCACTTT. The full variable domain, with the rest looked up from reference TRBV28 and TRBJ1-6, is DVKVTQSSRYLVKRTGEKVFLECVQDMDHENMFWYRQDPGLGLRLIYFSYDVKMKEKGDIPEGYSVSREKKERFSLILESASTNQTSMYLCASSLRGSYNSPLHFGNGTRLTVT.

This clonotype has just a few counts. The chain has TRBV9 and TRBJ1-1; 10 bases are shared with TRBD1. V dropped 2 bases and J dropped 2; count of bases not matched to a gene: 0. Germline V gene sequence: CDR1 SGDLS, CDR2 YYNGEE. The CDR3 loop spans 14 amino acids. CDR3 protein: CASSVTGGNTEAFF. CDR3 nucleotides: TGTGCCAGCAGCGTGACAGGGGGCAACACTGAAGCTTTCTTT.

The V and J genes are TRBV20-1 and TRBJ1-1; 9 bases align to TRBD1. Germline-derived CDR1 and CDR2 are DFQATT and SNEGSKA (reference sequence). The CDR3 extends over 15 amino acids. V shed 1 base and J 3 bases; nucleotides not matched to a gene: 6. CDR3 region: CSARGGTGRDTEAFF. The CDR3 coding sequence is TGCAGTGCTAGAGGGGGGACAGGGCGGGACACTGAAGCTTTCTTT.

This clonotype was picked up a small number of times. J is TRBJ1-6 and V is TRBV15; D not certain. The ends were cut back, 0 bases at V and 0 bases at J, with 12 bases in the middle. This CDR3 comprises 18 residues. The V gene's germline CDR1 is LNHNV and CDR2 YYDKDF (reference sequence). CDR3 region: CATSRDPPASSYNSPLHF. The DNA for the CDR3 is TGTGCCACCAGCAGAGATCCGCCAGCGAGCTCCTATAATTCACCCCTCCACTTT.

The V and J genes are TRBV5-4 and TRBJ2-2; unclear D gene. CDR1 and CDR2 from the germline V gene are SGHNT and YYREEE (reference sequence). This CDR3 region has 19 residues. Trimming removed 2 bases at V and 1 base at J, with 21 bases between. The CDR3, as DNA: TGTGCCAGCAGCTTCGCTGCCAGCGTTCGACTCATGAACACCGGGGAGCTGTTTTTT. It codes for CASSFAASVRLMNTGELFF.

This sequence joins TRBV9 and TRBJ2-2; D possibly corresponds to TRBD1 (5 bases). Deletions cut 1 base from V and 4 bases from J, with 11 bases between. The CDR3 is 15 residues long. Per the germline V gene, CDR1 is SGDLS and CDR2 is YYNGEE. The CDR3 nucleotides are TGTGCCAGCAGCGTAAGTGCTACAGGCACCGGGGAGCTGTTTTTT. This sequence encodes CASSVSATGTGELFF.

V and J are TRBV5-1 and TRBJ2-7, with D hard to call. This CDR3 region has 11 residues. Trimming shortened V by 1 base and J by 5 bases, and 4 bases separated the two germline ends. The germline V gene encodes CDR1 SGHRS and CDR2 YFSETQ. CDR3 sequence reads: CASSLTDEQYF. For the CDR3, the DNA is TGCGCCAGCAGCTTGACGGACGAGCAGTACTTC.

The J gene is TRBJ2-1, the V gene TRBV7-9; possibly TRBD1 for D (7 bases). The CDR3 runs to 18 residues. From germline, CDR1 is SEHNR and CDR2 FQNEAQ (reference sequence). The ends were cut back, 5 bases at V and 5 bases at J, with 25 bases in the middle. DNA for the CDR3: TGTGCCAGCAGCCCTCTGGGAGGCGGGAAGGGGGCTCACAATGAGCAGTTCTTC. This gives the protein CASSPLGGGKGAHNEQFF.

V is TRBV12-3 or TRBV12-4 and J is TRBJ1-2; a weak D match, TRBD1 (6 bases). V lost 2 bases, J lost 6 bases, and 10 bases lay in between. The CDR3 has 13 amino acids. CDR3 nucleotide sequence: TGTGCCAGCAGTTTATGGGGGCTGGATGGCTACACCTTC. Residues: CASSLWGLDGYTF.

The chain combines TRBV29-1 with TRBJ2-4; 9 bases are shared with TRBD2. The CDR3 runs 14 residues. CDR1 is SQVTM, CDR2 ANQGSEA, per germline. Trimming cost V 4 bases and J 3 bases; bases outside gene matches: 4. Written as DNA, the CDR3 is TGCAGCGTTGTACTAGCGGGTGTCAAAAACATTCAGTACTTC. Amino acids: CSVVLAGVKNIQYF.

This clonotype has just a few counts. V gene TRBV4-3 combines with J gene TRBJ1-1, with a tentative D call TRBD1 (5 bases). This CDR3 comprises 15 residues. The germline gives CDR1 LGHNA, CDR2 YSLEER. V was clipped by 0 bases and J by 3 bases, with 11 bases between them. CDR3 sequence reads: CASSQEWGYDTEAFF. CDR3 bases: TGCGCCAGCAGCCAAGAGTGGGGGTACGACACTGAAGCTTTCTTT.

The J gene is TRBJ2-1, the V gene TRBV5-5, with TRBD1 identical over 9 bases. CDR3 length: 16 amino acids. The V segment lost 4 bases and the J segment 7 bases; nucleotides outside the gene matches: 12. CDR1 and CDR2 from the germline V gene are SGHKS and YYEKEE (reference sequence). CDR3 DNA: TGTGCCAGCAGCGTACCTCGGACAGGGGAACAGAATGAGCAGTTCTTC. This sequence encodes CASSVPRTGEQNEQFF. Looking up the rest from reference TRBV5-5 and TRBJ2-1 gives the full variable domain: DAGVTQSPTHLIKTRGQQVTLRCSPISGHKSVSWYQQVLGQGPQFIFQYYEKEERGRGNFPDRFSARQFPNYSSELNVNALLLGDSALYLCASSVPRTGEQNEQFFGPGTRLTVL.